The rows below give T cell receptor beta chains drawn from one sample of a study of response to subunit inactivated influenza vaccine. TCRdb fed the RT-PCR reads into MiXCR, producing one record per CDR3 protein. The sample has more than 550,000 distinct CDR3 sequences, approximately 10% seen once. This same sample was also taken into another study, of T cells expressing NK-cell markers.

The sample was PBMCs from blood, taken on the day of vaccination. Receptor source: a man aged 50-60 years who received an inactivated influenza vaccine. The CDR3 runs from the conserved cysteine through the conserved F or W. The order of the fields is V gene, CDR3 length, J gene, CDR3 protein.

TRBV14	12	TRBJ1-2	CASEGAFGGYTF
TRBV5-5	14	TRBJ2-1	CASSLSDIVAEQFF
TRBV4-2	16	TRBJ2-3	CASSHIAGGPRDTQYF
TRBV3-1	18	TRBJ1-6	CASSQDGERGPYNSPLHF
TRBV4-2	13	TRBJ2-1	CASSPWTGNEQFF
TRBV10-3	14	TRBJ2-1	CAISERSSGNEQFF
TRBV4-3	16	TRBJ2-7	CASSQGSGRGQDEQYF
TRBV7-2	16	TRBJ2-7	CASSDQTMGRIYEQYF
TRBV5-1	15	TRBJ2-5	CASSFTTGEEKTQYF
TRBV19	14	TRBJ2-5	CASQGQGIKETQYF
TRBV7-7	13	TRBJ2-7	CASSLSLADEQYF
TRBV5-1	16	TRBJ1-6	CASSLGDRGSGSPLHF
TRBV11-2	15	TRBJ1-6	CASSFTTGHNSPLHF
TRBV28	15	TRBJ2-7	CASSFGTLRSYEQYF
TRBV7-8	14	TRBJ2-1	CASTPRGGSHEQFF
TRBV7-9	16	TRBJ2-2	CASSLTSGRASPELFF
TRBV12-3/TRBV12-4	15	TRBJ2-1	CASSPSGQGVNEQFF
TRBV7-9	17	TRBJ2-1	CASSIYGTGDPYNEQFF
TRBV7-2	14	TRBJ1-3	CASRSTGTGNTIYF
TRBV6-5	14	TRBJ2-7	CASSYSGSFGEQYF
TRBV20-1	13	TRBJ1-1	CSARGNRGTEAFF
TRBV4-2	14	TRBJ1-1	CASSQDRGATEAFF
TRBV29-1	16	TRBJ2-3	CSISKRLAGATDTQYF
TRBV5-6	16	TRBJ2-2	CASSWTTSANTGELFF
TRBV3-1	15	TRBJ2-7	CASSQGTGDSYEQYF
TRBV3-1	14	TRBJ2-5	CASSHIQGGETQYF
TRBV28	18	TRBJ2-1	CASTRGILDVWSYNEQFF
TRBV20-1	15	TRBJ1-4	CSASAGSATNEKLFF
TRBV12-3/TRBV12-4	13	TRBJ1-2	CASSSTDHYGYTF
TRBV12-3/TRBV12-4	17	TRBJ1-3	CASSVTGTGGYFNTIYF
TRBV6-1	15	TRBJ2-3	CASSTNRDNRHTQYF
TRBV27	15	TRBJ1-1	CASSLVQGVRAEAFF
TRBV4-2	17	TRBJ1-2	CASSQGGQQTFNYGYTF
TRBV5-1	16	TRBJ2-3	CASSSGLAGGPDTQYF
TRBV12-3/TRBV12-4	12	TRBJ2-7	CASSQWGALIYF
TRBV4-3	16	TRBJ2-3	CASSQGYLGGTDTQYF
TRBV5-1	14	TRBJ1-1	CASSSGTAYTEAFF
TRBV4-2	17	TRBJ2-4	CASSQDEGGTAKNIQYF
TRBV20-1	13	TRBJ2-3	CSAMAPGTDTQYF
TRBV18	14	TRBJ2-7	CASSPPTGAYEQYF
TRBV10-3	17	TRBJ2-6	CAISYGRGLTWANVLTF
TRBV20-1	14	TRBJ1-1	CSAKEAGENTEAFF